This TCR beta chain was documented in a study of blood T cell repertoires in COVID-19. Study context: The United States, Italy and Spain provided the acute and convalescent COVID-19 samples. T cells, B-cell-depleted T cells, or PBMCs supplied cDNA or gDNA.

This CDR3 spans 16 amino acids. CDR1 and CDR2 (germline): KGHDR, SFDVKD. After removal of 2 bases from V and 4 bases from J, the junction contained 6 bases not matched to a gene. Original analysis: Cell counts per sample came from amplifying reference gene primers. The protocol was immunoSEQ multiplex PCR, while the TCRdb copy is restricted to in-frame clones and leaves out a portion. That table supplies the V and J calls and clone size; D and trimming were determined from the DNA. The data show 250,000 to 350,000 clones, around 87% seen once. V is TRBV24-1 and J is TRBJ2-5; 10 bases fit TRBD1. Sequencing was carried out using peripheral blood. The clonotype was recovered from a woman aged 45-59 years who had recovered from COVID-19. This chain's CDR3 is CATSDSGTGDRETQYF. CDR3 DNA sequence: TGTGCCACCAGTGATTCCGGGACAGGGGACCGAGAGACCCAGTACTTC.